This entry concerns a single T cell receptor (beta chain). TCRdb keeps only in-frame clones here, not all; method: immunoSEQ multiplex PCR. Found here are 150,000 to 200,000 clones, 88% of them singletons; the top ten hold 4% to 5.5%. This entry is derived from a study of blood T cell repertoires in COVID-19. Study as a whole: The analysed material was cDNA or gDNA that came from T cells, B-cell-depleted T cells, or PBMCs.

Germline V gene sequence: CDR1 MNHEY, CDR2 SVGAGI. V lost 4 bases, J lost 7 bases, and 9 bases stayed unmatched. CDR3 size: 16 residues. The origin of this receptor is a human donor in a cohort sampled during active COVID-19. The chain links TRBV6-5 to TRBJ2-1; 11 bases are shared with TRBD2. Material for sequencing was peripheral blood. CDR3 loop: CASSSTTSGNFNEQFF. The DNA for the CDR3 is TGTGCCAGCAGTTCCACGACTAGCGGGAACTTTAATGAGCAGTTCTTC.